The 15 T cell receptor beta chains listed next were all sequenced from one sample in a study of CD4 T cells in relation to SARS-CoV-2 and coronaviruses. Unexposed donor CD4+ T cells date from 2011-2018, before the COVID-19 pandemic. After approximately 10 days of culture, CD4+ T cells were isolated. Assay: immunoSEQ multiplex PCR; the TCRdb copy retains only in-frame clones and omits some. Of tens of thousands of clones listed, around 78% were seen once; the top ten hold less than 25%. The antigens for these receptors are not known. Sequenced material: CD4+ T cells from PBMCs, cultured in vitro. The receptors derive from a human donor in good health.

This clone was observed once. The chain employs TRBV6-5 and TRBJ2-4, with D perhaps TRBD1 (6 bases). Germline assignment: CDR1 MNHEY and CDR2 SVGAGI. The CDR3 length is 14 residues. Trimming removed 7 bases at V and 8 bases at J, with 18 bases between. Written as DNA, the CDR3 is TGTGCCAGCAAGTCGGGACACTCGGCGGACATTCAGTACTTC. Translating gives CASKSGHSADIQYF.

The V and J genes are TRBV4-3 and TRBJ2-1; D is ambiguous. Looked up from germline, CDR1 is LGHNA and CDR2 is YSLEER. Trimming took 2 bases from V and 2 from J, leaving 10 bases between them. This CDR3 has 15 amino acids. The CDR3, as DNA: TGCGCCAGCAGCCAAATCGCGCGTCCCTACAATGAGCAGTTCTTC. Its translation: CASSQIARPYNEQFF.

CDR3 nucleotides: TGTGCCAGCAGCGTGGACCTTCTAACGGGGCAGTTCTTC. It specifies CASSVDLLTGQFF. The rearrangement uses TRBV5-4 and TRBJ2-1; the D is unclear. CDR1 and CDR2 (germline): SGHNT, YYREEE (reference sequence). CDR3 length: 13 amino acids. Trimming removed 4 bases at V and 12 bases at J, with 17 bases between.

The chain recombines TRBV4-1 with TRBJ2-5; 10 bases are a match to TRBD1. The CDR3 spans 16 residues. The V gene end was trimmed by 0 bases and the J gene end by 2 bases; junction bases not matched to a gene: 3. Germline-derived CDR1 and CDR2 are MGHRA and YSYEKL. CDR3 loop: CASSQDRDRGQETQYF. DNA of the CDR3: TGCGCCAGCAGCCAAGATAGGGACAGGGGTCAAGAGACCCAGTACTTC.

The chain is built from TRBV4-1 and TRBJ1-1; D is possibly TRBD1 (5 bases). CDR1 and CDR2 from the germline V gene are MGHRA and YSYEKL. The CDR3 has 16 amino acids. The V gene lost 4 bases and the J gene lost 1 base, with 16 bases spanning the gap. The DNA of the CDR3 is TGCGCCAGCAGCCTCAACCCGGGGGTTCAGAACACTGAAGCTTTCTTT. It codes for CASSLNPGVQNTEAFF.

The genes are TRBV27 and TRBJ1-6; D is undetermined. The germline V and J ends were trimmed by 2 bases and 0 bases, with 17 bases remaining between them. The CDR3 length is 19 residues. CDR1 is MNHEY and CDR2 is SMNVEV in the germline V gene (reference sequence). DNA of the CDR3: TGTGCCAGCAGTTTAAAAGGCCCCATAATGAGCTCCTATAATTCACCCCTCCACTTT. This sequence encodes CASSLKGPIMSSYNSPLHF.

V gene TRBV30 combines with J gene TRBJ2-5; TRBD1 matches at 11 bases. The J segment lost 4 bases and the V segment lost 5 bases, leaving 9 bases of the junction unmatched. The germline V gene has CDR1 GTSNPN and CDR2 SVGIG (reference sequence). The CDR3 loop spans 15 amino acids. The CDR3, as DNA: TGTGCCTGGCACGGGGGGACAGGGGGTGGAGAGACCCAGTACTTC. Encoded protein: CAWHGGTGGGETQYF.

The rearrangement uses TRBV2 and TRBJ2-2; 11 positions agree with TRBD2. This CDR3 comprises 15 residues. Germline CDR1 reads SNHLY; CDR2 reads FYNNEI. The V and J ends lost 4 bases and 10 bases, in that order; junction bases with no gene match: 8. DNA of the CDR3: TGTGCCAGCAGTGTCCTAGCGGGGGGTCCCCAGGAGCTGTTTTTT. Translation: CASSVLAGGPQELFF.

This clone was observed once. V usage is TRBV7-2 and J usage is TRBJ2-5; 8 bases map to TRBD2. J was trimmed by 5 bases and V by 1 base; bases with no gene match: 9. Germline V gene data show CDR1 as SGHTA and CDR2 as FQGNSA. The CDR3 extends over 16 amino acids. CDR3 in DNA: TGTGCCAGCAGCTTAGTGCAACGGGGGGGCCGGGAGACCCAGTACTTC. The encoded protein is CASSLVQRGGRETQYF.

By share, this clone ranks as medium-sized. The chain has TRBV19 and TRBJ2-7, with 7 nucleotides matching TRBD1. Germline V gene sequence: CDR1 LNHDA, CDR2 SQIVND (reference sequence). The CDR3 totals 13 residues. The ends lost 5 bases at V and 5 bases at J; junction bases unmatched: 6. The CDR3 sequence is CASSPQGLDEQYF. The CDR3 nucleotides read TGTGCCAGTAGTCCACAGGGGCTGGACGAGCAGTACTTC.

J is TRBJ2-3 and V is TRBV5-1; D not certain. Per germline, CDR1 SGHRS and CDR2 YFSETQ. This CDR3 contains 12 residues. V was pared by 4 bases and J by 3 bases, with 6 bases between. For the CDR3, the DNA is TGCGCCAGCAGCCCATCGACAGATACGCAGTATTTT. Amino acids: CASSPSTDTQYF.

The CDR3 bases are TGTGCCAGCAGCCCCATGGGCCTTTCGGGGGCCAACGTCCTGACTTTC. It codes for CASSPMGLSGANVLTF. This chain connects TRBV7-9 to TRBJ2-6, with D hard to call. V gave up 5 bases and J gave up 4 bases, with 15 bases separating them. Per germline, CDR1 SEHNR and CDR2 FQNEAQ (reference sequence). CDR3 length: 16 residues.

The chain joins TRBV5-4 to TRBJ1-2; 7 nucleotides line up with TRBD1. Germline values: CDR1 SGHNT, CDR2 YYREEE (reference sequence). The CDR3 has 12 residues. J lost 7 bases, V lost 1 base, and 1 base had no gene match. The DNA for the CDR3 is TGTGCCAGCAGCTTGACAGGGGCTGGCTACACCTTC. This codes for CASSLTGAGYTF. The whole variable domain, filled in from reference TRBV5-4 and TRBJ1-2, reads ETGVTQSPTHLIKTRGQQVTLRCSSQSGHNTVSWYQQALGQGPQFIFQYYREEENGRGNFPPRFSGLQFPNYSSELNVNALELDDSALYLCASSLTGAGYTFGSGTRLTVV.

This clone has only one observation. The V and J genes are TRBV5-1 and TRBJ1-3, with D possibly matching TRBD1 (5 bases). The CDR3 consists of 15 residues. The V end lost 0 bases, the J end lost 3 bases, and 10 bases lay between the germline ends. Germline assignment: CDR1 SGHRS and CDR2 YFSETQ. This CDR3 reads CASSLEGAHGNTIYF. CDR3 nucleotide sequence: TGCGCCAGCAGCTTGGAAGGGGCTCATGGAAACACCATATATTTT. Full variable domain (missing parts from reference TRBV5-1 and TRBJ1-3): KAGVTQTPRYLIKTRGQQVTLSCSPISGHRSVSWYQQTPGQGLQFLFEYFSETQRNKGNFPGRFSGRQFSNSRSEMNVSTLELGDSALYLCASSLEGAHGNTIYFGEGSWLTVV.

The chain uses TRBV6-5 and TRBJ2-7, with 10 bases that match TRBD2. The CDR3 has 14 amino acids. The V and J ends lost 10 bases and 3 bases, in that order; junction bases with no gene match: 9. Germline V gene data show CDR1 as MNHEY and CDR2 as SVGAGI. The CDR3 is CATSSGTSDYEQYF. The CDR3 nucleotides read TGTGCCACCTCCTCCGGGACTAGCGACTACGAGCAGTACTTC.